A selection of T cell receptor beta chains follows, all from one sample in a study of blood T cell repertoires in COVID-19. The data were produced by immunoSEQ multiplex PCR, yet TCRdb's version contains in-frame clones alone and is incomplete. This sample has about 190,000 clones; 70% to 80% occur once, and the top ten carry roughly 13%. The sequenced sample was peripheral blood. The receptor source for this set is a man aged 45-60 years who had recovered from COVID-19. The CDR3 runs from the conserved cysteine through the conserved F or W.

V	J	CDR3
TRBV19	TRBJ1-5	CASNSRGDSNQPQHF
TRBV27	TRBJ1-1	CASSFNRGTEAFF
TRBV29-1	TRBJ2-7	CSVDRPTGTGYYEQYF
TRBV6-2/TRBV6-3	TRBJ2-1	CASSRSGGNEQFF
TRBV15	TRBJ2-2	CATSRSRGPNTGELFF
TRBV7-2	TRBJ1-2	CASTIRFGAGGKDYGYTF
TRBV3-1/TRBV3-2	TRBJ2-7	CASSHLAGGLYEQYF
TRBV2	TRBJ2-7	CASTTSSISYEQYF
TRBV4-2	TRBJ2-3	CASSQRALQGRDTDTQYF
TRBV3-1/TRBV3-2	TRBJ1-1	CASSLQGGDTEAFF
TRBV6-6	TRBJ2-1	CASSLSSGKRYNEQFF
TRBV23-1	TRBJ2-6	CASSQSDRTDSGANVLTF
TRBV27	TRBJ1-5	CASSKTGMWQPQHF
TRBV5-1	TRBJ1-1	CASSPLKQGTEAFF
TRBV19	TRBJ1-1	CASSTALGDMNTEAFF
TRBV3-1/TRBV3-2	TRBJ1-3	CASSQGVIGGSGNTIYF
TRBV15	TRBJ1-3	CATSSGGSGNTIYF
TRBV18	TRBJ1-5	CASSPSGTGGNQPQHF
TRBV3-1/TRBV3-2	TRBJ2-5	CASSQMGTGQETQYF
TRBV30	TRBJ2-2	CAWKLLAGVEGELFF